This T cell receptor beta chain comes out of a study of blood T cell repertoires in COVID-19. Study-wide background: Sites in the United States, Italy and Spain provided acute and convalescent COVID-19 samples. From T cells, B-cell-depleted T cells, or PBMCs came the material, which was cDNA or gDNA.

Using immunoSEQ multiplex PCR, the repertoire was profiled, and TCRdb retains in-frame clones only, with some absent. The sample records more than 300,000 clones, roughly nine tenths being singletons. Per the germline V gene, CDR1 is SGHRS and CDR2 is YFSETQ. J was trimmed by 5 bases and V by 4 bases; bases with no gene match: 2. CDR3 length: 13 amino acids. As concerns this clone: Other DNA sequences within the sample encode an identical CDR3.

Within 2 weeks of study entry, exposed participants had contacted a PCR-confirmed or clinician-diagnosed COVID-19 case. The genes are TRBV5-1 and TRBJ1-2; TRBD1 agrees at 10 bases. The sequenced material came from PBMCs or T cells enriched from blood (not recorded which). The source of this sequence is a woman in her 30s who had been exposed to COVID-19. The CDR3 protein is CASSPDRGYGYTF. CDR3 nucleotide sequence: TGCGCCAGCAGCCCGGACAGGGGGTATGGCTACACCTTC.